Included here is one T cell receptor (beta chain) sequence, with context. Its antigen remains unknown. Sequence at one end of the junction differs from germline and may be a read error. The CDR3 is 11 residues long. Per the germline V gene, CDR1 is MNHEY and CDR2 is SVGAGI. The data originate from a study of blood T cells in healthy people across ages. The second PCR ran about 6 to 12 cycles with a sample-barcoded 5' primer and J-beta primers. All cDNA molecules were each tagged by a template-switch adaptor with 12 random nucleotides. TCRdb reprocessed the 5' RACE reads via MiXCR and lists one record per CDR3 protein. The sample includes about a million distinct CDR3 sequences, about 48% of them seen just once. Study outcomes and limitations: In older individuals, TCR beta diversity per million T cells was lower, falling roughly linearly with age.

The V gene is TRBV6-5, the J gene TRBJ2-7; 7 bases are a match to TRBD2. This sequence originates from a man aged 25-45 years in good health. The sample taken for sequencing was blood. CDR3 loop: CVSSYGREQYF. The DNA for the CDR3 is TGTGTCAGCAGTTACGGGAGGGAGCAGTACTTC.